This T cell receptor (beta chain) was documented in a study of T cells in Graves' hyperthyroidism and ophthalmopathy. Germline CDR1 and CDR2: SQVTM and ANQGSEA. The CDR3 sequence is 13 residues long. V was shortened by 5 bases and J by 6 bases, with 16 bases between the two germline ends. Amplification targeted TCR beta CDR3 regions from RNA transcripts. With the HTBI primer set, the TCR CDR3 went through a first round of RT-PCR. TCRdb fed the multiplex PCR reads into MiXCR, producing one record per CDR3 protein. The table lists around 350,000 distinct CDR3 sequences, 20% to 25% of them singletons, with over 70% in the top ten.

This receptor was obtained from a man in his fifties or sixties with Graves' hyperthyroidism. The chain is built from TRBV29-1 and TRBJ1-2, with D possibly TRBD1 on 5 matching bases. Material for sequencing was blood. The CDR3 protein is CSVKFAVGDGYTF. CDR3 in DNA: TGCAGCGTTAAGTTCGCTGTGGGGGATGGCTACACCTTC.